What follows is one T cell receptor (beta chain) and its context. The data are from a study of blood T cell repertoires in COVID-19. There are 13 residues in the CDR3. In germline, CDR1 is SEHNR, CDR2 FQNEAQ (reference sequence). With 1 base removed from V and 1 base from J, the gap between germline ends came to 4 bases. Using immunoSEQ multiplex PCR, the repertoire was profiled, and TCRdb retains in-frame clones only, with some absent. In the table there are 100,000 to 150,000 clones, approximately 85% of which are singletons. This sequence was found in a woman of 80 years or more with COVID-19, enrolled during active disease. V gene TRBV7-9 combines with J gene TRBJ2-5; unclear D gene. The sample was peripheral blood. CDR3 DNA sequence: TGTGCCAGCAGCTTAGTTAGCCAAGAGACCCAGTACTTC. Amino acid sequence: CASSLVSQETQYF.